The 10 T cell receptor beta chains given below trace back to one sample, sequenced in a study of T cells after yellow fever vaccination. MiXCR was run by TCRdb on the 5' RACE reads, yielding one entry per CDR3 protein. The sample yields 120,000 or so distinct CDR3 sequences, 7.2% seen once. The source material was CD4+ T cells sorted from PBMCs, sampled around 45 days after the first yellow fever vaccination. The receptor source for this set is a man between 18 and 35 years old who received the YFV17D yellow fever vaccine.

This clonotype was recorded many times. CDR3 protein: CAISEGDRGDNQPQHF. CDR3 nucleotide sequence: TGTGCCATCAGTGAGGGGGACAGGGGAGACAATCAGCCCCAGCATTTT. V and J are TRBV10-3 and TRBJ1-5; 10 nucleotides agree with TRBD1. The CDR3 is 16 residues long. The junction had 4 bases not matched to a gene; V was cut back by 2 bases and J by 3 bases. Per the germline V gene, CDR1 is ENHRY and CDR2 is SYGVKD.

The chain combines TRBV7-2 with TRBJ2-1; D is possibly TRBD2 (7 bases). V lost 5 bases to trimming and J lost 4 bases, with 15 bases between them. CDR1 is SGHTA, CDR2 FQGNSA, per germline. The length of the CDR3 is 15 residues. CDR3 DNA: TGTGCCAGCAGCATCGAAGGGGGGGGATACAATGAGCAGTTCTTC. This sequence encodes CASSIEGGGYNEQFF.

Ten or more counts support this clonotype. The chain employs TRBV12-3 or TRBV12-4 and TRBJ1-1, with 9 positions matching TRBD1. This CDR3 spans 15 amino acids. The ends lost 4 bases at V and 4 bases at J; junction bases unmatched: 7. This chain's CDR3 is CASSSAGTGTTEAFF. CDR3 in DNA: TGTGCCAGCAGTTCGGCCGGGACAGGGACCACTGAAGCTTTCTTT.

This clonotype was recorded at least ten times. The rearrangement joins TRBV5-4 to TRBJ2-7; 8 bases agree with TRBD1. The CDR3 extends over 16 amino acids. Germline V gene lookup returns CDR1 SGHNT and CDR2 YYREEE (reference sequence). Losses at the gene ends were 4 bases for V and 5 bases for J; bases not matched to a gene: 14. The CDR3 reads CASSHLPGQGGHEQYF. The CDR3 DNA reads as TGTGCCAGCAGCCATCTTCCCGGACAGGGCGGGCACGAGCAGTACTTC. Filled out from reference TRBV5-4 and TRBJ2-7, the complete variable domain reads ETGVTQSPTHLIKTRGQQVTLRCSSQSGHNTVSWYQQALGQGPQFIFQYYREEENGRGNFPPRFSGLQFPNYSSELNVNALELDDSALYLCASSHLPGQGGHEQYFGPGTRLTVT.

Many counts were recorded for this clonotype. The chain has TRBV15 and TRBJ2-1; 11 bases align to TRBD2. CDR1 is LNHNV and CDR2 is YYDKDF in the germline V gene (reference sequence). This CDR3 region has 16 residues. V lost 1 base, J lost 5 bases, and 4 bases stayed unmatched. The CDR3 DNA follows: TGTGCCACCAGCAGAGCGCTAGCGGGGGGCAACAATGAGCAGTTCTTC. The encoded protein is CATSRALAGGNNEQFF.

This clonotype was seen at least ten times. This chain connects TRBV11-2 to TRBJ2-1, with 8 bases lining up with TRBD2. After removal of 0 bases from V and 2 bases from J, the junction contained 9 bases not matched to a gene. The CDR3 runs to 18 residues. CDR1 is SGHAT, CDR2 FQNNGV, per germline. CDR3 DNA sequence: TGTGCCAGCAGCTTAGACCAGGGAGGTAGCGGGGCCTACAATGAGCAGTTCTTC. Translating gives CASSLDQGGSGAYNEQFF.

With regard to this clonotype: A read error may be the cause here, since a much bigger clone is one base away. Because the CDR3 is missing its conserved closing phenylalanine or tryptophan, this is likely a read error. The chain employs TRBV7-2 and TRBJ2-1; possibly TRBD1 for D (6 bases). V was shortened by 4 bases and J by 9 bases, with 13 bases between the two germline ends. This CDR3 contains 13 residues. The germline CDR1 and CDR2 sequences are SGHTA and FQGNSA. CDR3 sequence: CASSSYNRAEQFL. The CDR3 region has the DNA TGTGCCAGCAGCTCCTACAACAGGGCTGAGCAGTTCTTA.

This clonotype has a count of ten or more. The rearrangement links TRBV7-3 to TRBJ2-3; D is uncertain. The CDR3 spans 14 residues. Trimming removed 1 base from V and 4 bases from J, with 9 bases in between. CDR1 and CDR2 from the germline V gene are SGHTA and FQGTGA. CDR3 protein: CASSLKVQPDTQYF. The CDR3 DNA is TGTGCCAGCAGCTTAAAGGTCCAGCCAGATACGCAGTATTTT.

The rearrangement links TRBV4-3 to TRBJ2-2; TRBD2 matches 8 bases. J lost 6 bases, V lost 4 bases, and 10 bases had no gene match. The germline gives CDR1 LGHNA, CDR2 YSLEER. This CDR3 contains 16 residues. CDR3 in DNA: TGCGCCAGCAGCCCTCGGGGGGGAAAGGTTGCCGGGGAGCTGTTTTTT. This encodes CASSPRGGKVAGELFF.

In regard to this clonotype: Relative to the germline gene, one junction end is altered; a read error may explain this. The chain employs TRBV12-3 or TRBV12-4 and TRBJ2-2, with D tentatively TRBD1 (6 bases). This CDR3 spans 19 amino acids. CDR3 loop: CAISLWARGTARDTGELFF. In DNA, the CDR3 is TGTGCCATCAGTTTATGGGCCAGGGGAACTGCAAGGGACACCGGGGAGCTGTTTTTT.